This T cell receptor (beta chain) originates from a study of blood T cell repertoires in COVID-19. Study at large: There were acute and convalescent COVID-19 samples, and they came from the United States, Italy and Spain.

As originally analysed: Cell counts per sample came from amplifying reference gene primers. Method: immunoSEQ multiplex PCR; TCRdb's copy keeps in-frame clones and lacks some. That table supplies the V and J calls and clone size; D and trimming were determined from the DNA. The table records 65,000 to 75,000 clones, 65% to 90% of them present only once. The CDR3 runs to 14 residues. The V gene end was trimmed by 6 bases and the J gene end by 1 base; junction bases not matched to a gene: 1. Per germline, CDR1 SNHLY and CDR2 FYNNEI. This clonotype was obtained from a man at least 80 years old with acute or convalescent COVID-19. The genes are TRBV2 and TRBJ1-1, with 11 bases that match TRBD1. Sequences were obtained from peripheral blood. CDR3 in amino acids: CASRGTGGNTEAFF. The DNA of the CDR3 is TGTGCCAGCAGGGGGACAGGGGGGAACACTGAAGCTTTCTTT.